These T cell receptor beta chains were read from a single sample in a study of blood T cell repertoires in COVID-19. Sequenced by immunoSEQ multiplex PCR; TCRdb stores in-frame clones only, minus some. The sample yields approximately 290,000 clones, approximately 85% seen once. Sequenced sample: peripheral blood. The receptors here all came from a human donor with COVID-19, enrolled during active disease. The donor label of this sample is uncertain. Both conserved end residues are part of each CDR3.

v_call cdr3_aa
TRBV12-3/TRBV12-4 CASSSGHGDEQYF
TRBV24-1 CATSGGTGVRGKNIQYF
TRBV7-2 CASSLDGQGQYEQYF
TRBV20-1 CSASPLFGTGKLNTQYF
TRBV4-1 CASSQVVTGYSNQPQHF
TRBV5-4 CASSLAWGDGYTF
TRBV6-5 CASSYSGQGNTEAFF
TRBV28 CASSKTGISGNTIYF
TRBV11-2 CASSFQGAPGNEQFF
TRBV5-6 CASHPTLTGVRLRNTIYF
TRBV9 CASSVTTSGRGETYNEQFF
TRBV9 CASSVQTAANTGELFF
TRBV7-3 CASSPNSNQPQHF
TRBV20-1 CSAQRDEQFF
TRBV30 CAWSLSSGDEQFF
TRBV11-2 CASSARTDGNTIYF